The subject of this entry is one T cell receptor beta chain. Its antigen has not been determined. No base qualities exist here, and no much larger clone lies one base off it. The trim is 7 bases for V and 0 bases for J, with a gap of 13 bases between the germline ends. The cysteine opens and the phenylalanine closes a CDR3 of 14 amino acids. CDR3 DNA only is kept here, 42 bases in frame from base 1. The germline V gene encodes CDR1 SQVTM and CDR2 ANQGSEA. The entry originates in a study of relationships among human T cell subsets (dated 2010 in TCRdb). About the full investigation: The study sequenced eight distinct T cell populations from blood: pan T, CD8 cytotoxic, regulatory, Th1, Th2, naive plus transitional, activated and memory cells. Points the paper makes about the study in general: A CD4+CD8+ double-positive population could not be ruled out by the bead-based sorting. Substantial CDR3 sharing among Th1, Th2 and regulatory T cells was interpreted as suggesting stochastic cell fate choices. Over 55% of CD8+ cytotoxic sequences belonged to clones with over 100 reads, whereas regulatory and Th2 subsets showed few such clones. Across the seven subsets, no statistically significant differences turned up in V, D and J usage, CDR3 length, or N-nucleotide additions.

The receptor library was made with multiplex PCR. The data were produced on a 454 GS FLX. TCR alpha and beta CDR3 regions were amplified from mRNA by semiquantitative ARM-PCR. In ARM-PCR, tagged nested gene-specific primers were used first, and exponential amplification was then carried out by communal superprimers. Before the first-round PCR products went through the second amplification round, exonuclease was used to remove the nested primers. Sequencing of the amplicons was performed on the 454 platform, which allows millions of DNA fragments to be sequenced rapidly without cloning bias. An effective read was defined as a read mappable to both V and J germline segments. The study's own analysis went as follows. Reads were assigned to germline V, D and J segments with IRmap, which uses pyromap, a Smith-Waterman modification adapted to 454 sequencing errors. Cutoffs set at the 99th percentile of alignment scores from simulated random sequences were applied to filter D-beta assignments. CDR3 was defined as the amino acids between the conserved V-segment Y[YFLI]C motif and the J-segment [FW]GXGT motif. A compound Poisson process model, previously applied to large-scale EST data, was used to estimate repertoire diversity. A procedure for detecting cross-contamination was applied so that sample contamination could be argued against as the origin of shared CDR3s. Using fastp trimming at Q25 and MiXCR clonotype assembly, TCRdb reanalyzed the public sequencing data and kept in-frame beta chains. Rows are unified per CDR3 protein, each entry keeping the most common DNA and genes. TCRdb, not the original authors, processed these V and J calls. The sample profile shows nearly 5,500 distinct CDR3 sequences; around two thirds of them were found once. The ten top clones hold around three fifths of the sample.

To isolate CD8+ cytotoxic T cells, anti-CD4 multisort beads were first used for negative selection, and anti-CD8 beads were then used for positive selection. To isolate the T cell subsets, Miltenyi superparamagnetic beads coated with subset-specific monoclonal antibodies were used. Every T cell population was isolated from peripheral blood. Ficoll separation was used to obtain mononuclear cells from whole blood, after which anti-CD14 microbeads were used to deplete monocytes. Isolated cell populations were immediately resuspended in RNAprotect reagent. Sequencing was done on a sample of CD8+ T cells sorted from blood. The chain employs TRBV29-1 and TRBJ2-1; no D gene can be assigned with confidence. The TCR was taken from a middle-aged man in good health. Here is the DNA: TGCAGCGGCACAGCGCCAATCTCCTACAATGAGCAGTTCTTC. The encoded protein is CSGTAPISYNEQFF.